The sequence of this T cell receptor (beta chain) was determined in a study of blood T cells in healthy people across ages. Study-level results: Estimates of diversity drawn from one million T cells were considered underestimates.

It was with a sample-barcoded 5' primer and a J-beta primer mix that a second PCR of about 6 to 12 cycles was run. Each single sample gave us at least 2.5 million CDR3-containing paired-end reads. TCRdb used MiXCR to reprocess the 5' RACE reads, holding one entry per CDR3 protein. The table has around 800,000 distinct CDR3 sequences, 25% to 30% seen once. Donor samples were obtained from healthy Caucasian individuals from Russia, aged roughly 6 to 95. The CDR3 has 14 amino acids. The germline CDR1 and CDR2 sequences are LNHDA and SQIVND (reference sequence). To note about this clonotype: Its antigen is not known.

A further study also used this sample, focusing on T cells of mothers and their children.

Source material: blood. The TCR was taken from a boy aged 10-17 years in good health. The chain links TRBV19 to TRBJ2-5; weak D call: TRBD2 (7 bases). Matching the DNA end better, TRBJ2-1 makes the J call doubtful. For the CDR3, the DNA is TGTGCCAGTAGCGGGGGGCCGGGTGTTGGTGAGCAGTTCTTC. Protein sequence: CASSGGPGVGEQFF.